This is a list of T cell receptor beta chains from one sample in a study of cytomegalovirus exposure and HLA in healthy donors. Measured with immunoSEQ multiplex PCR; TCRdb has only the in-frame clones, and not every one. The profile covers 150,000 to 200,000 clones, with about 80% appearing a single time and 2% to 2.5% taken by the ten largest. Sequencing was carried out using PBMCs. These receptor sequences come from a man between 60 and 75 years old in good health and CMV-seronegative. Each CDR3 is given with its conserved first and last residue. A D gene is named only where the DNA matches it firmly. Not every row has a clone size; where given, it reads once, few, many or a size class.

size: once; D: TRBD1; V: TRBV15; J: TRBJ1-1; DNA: TGTGCCACCAACTTAGGGACAGGTCAGAACACTGAAGCTTTCTTT; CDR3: CATNLGTGQNTEAFF
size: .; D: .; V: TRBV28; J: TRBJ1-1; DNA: TGTGCCAGCAGTCCCTCTCTCGGGAACACTGAAGCTTTCTTT; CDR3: CASSPSLGNTEAFF
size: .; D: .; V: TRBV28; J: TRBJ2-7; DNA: TGTGCCAGCAGTTTACTTCAGGAGGCCTACGAGCAGTACTTC; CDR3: CASSLLQEAYEQYF
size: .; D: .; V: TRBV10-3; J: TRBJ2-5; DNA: TGTGCCATCAGTGAGTCGAGAGGGTCAGAGACCCAGTACTTC; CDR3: CAISESRGSETQYF
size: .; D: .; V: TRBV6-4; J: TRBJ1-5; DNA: TGTGCCAGCAGTTTGGGACTCAATCAGCCCCAGCATTTT; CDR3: CASSLGLNQPQHF
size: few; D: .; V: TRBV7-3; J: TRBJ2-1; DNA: TGTGCCAGCAGCTTAGCGGAGGGAGGTGGGGAGTTCTTC; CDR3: CASSLAEGGGEFF
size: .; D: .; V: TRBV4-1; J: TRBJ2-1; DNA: TGCGCCAGCAGCCAAGGGGGGAGGGGGTCCACCTACAATGAGCAGTTCTTC; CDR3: CASSQGGRGSTYNEQFF
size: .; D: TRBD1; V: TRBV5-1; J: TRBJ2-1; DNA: TGCGCCAGCAGCTTGGGGACAGGGGTTAACTACAATGAGCAGTTCTTC; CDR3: CASSLGTGVNYNEQFF
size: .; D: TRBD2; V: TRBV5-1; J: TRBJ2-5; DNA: TGCGCCAGCAGCCCCGCGGGACTAGCGGGGGGGCGGGAGACCCAGTACTTC; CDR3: CASSPAGLAGGRETQYF
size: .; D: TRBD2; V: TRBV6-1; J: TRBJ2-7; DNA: TGTGCCAGCAGTGAATCTTTAGCGGGAGGACCCTACGAGCAGTACTTC; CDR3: CASSESLAGGPYEQYF
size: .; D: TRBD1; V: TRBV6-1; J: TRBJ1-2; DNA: TGTGCCAGCAGACTGGACAGGATCTATGGCTACACCTTC; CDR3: CASRLDRIYGYTF
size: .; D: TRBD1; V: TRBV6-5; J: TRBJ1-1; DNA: TGTGCCAGCAGTTACGCCGGAGGGGGCGTCACTGAAGCTTTCTTT; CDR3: CASSYAGGGVTEAFF
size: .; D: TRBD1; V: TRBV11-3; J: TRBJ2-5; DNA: TGTGCCAGCAGCCGGGACAGAAGCCAAGAGACCCAGTACTTC; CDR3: CASSRDRSQETQYF